A selection of T cell receptor beta chains follows, all from one sample in a study of shared clonotypes between healthy human individuals. Profiling relied on immunoSEQ multiplex PCR, and the TCRdb table lists in-frame clones only, not all of them. The sample has about 190,000 clones, about 66% seen once. Sequenced material: memory CD4+ T cells sorted from blood. These receptors came from a man between 25 and 39 years old in good health. Both conserved end residues are part of each CDR3. Fields, in order: CDR3 DNA, CDR3 protein, D gene, clone size, V gene, J gene. The D gene is left open where the match is weak. Not every row has a clone size; where given, it reads once, few, many or a size class.

CDR3 DNA: TGCGCCAGCAGCCAGCCGGGACAGGCGAATGAAAAACTGTTTTTT
CDR3 protein: CASSQPGQANEKLFF
D gene: TRBD1
clone size: few
V gene: TRBV4-1
J gene: TRBJ1-4

CDR3 DNA: TGTGCCAGCAGTTTAGCGTCTTCTAATCAGCCCCAGCATTTT
CDR3 protein: CASSLASSNQPQHF
D gene: -
clone size: -
V gene: TRBV28
J gene: TRBJ1-5

CDR3 DNA: TGTGCCAGCAAGGACGGGGCCACCCAAGAAAAACTGTTTTTT
CDR3 protein: CASKDGATQEKLFF
D gene: -
clone size: few
V gene: TRBV6-5
J gene: TRBJ1-4

CDR3 DNA: TGCAGTGCCCGGGGCGGGAGTGAGCAGTTCTTC
CDR3 protein: CSARGGSEQFF
D gene: TRBD2
clone size: -
V gene: TRBV20-1
J gene: TRBJ2-1

CDR3 DNA: TGTGCCACCAGCGGTAGGCGGACGTTAAGCTCCTACAATGAGCAGTTCTTC
CDR3 protein: CATSGRRTLSSYNEQFF
D gene: -
clone size: -
V gene: TRBV15
J gene: TRBJ2-1

CDR3 DNA: TGTGCCAGCCCTTTATGGTCTGGGGCCAACGTCCTGACTTTC
CDR3 protein: CASPLWSGANVLTF
D gene: -
clone size: -
V gene: TRBV28
J gene: TRBJ2-6

CDR3 DNA: TGTGCCAGCAGCTTAGCTGCGGGGTCTCTGGCTGAAGCTTTCTTT
CDR3 protein: CASSLAAGSLAEAFF
D gene: -
clone size: -
V gene: TRBV7-9
J gene: TRBJ1-1

CDR3 DNA: TGTGCCAGCAGCTCACCTAACAGGGGTGGTCCCACCGGGGAGCTGTTTTTT
CDR3 protein: CASSSPNRGGPTGELFF
D gene: TRBD1
clone size: few
V gene: TRBV5-4
J gene: TRBJ2-2

CDR3 DNA: TGTGCCAGCAGCGTATTCGGGGGAGGAGGCAATGAGCAGTTCTTC
CDR3 protein: CASSVFGGGGNEQFF
D gene: -
clone size: -
V gene: TRBV9
J gene: TRBJ2-1

CDR3 DNA: TGTGCCAGTAGAAAGGCCGGGGACTATGGCTACACCTTC
CDR3 protein: CASRKAGDYGYTF
D gene: -
clone size: -
V gene: TRBV19
J gene: TRBJ1-2

CDR3 DNA: TGTGCCACCAGCAGAGATCGGTTCGGCGAGCAGTACTTC
CDR3 protein: CATSRDRFGEQYF
D gene: -
clone size: few
V gene: TRBV15
J gene: TRBJ2-7

CDR3 DNA: TGTGCCAGCAGCTTAGGCGGAGGGGGAACCAATGAAAAACTGTTTTTT
CDR3 protein: CASSLGGGGTNEKLFF
D gene: -
clone size: -
V gene: TRBV7-2
J gene: TRBJ1-4

CDR3 DNA: TGTGCCAGCAGCTACGGGACGGCCTACAATGAGCAGTTCTTC
CDR3 protein: CASSYGTAYNEQFF
D gene: -
clone size: -
V gene: TRBV7-2
J gene: TRBJ2-1

CDR3 DNA: TGTGCCGTCGGGGGACAATACAATGAGCAGTTCTTC
CDR3 protein: CAVGGQYNEQFF
D gene: -
clone size: few
V gene: TRBV10-3
J gene: TRBJ2-1

CDR3 DNA: TGCGCCAGCAGTGAGAGCAGATGGGCTACAGATACGCAGTATTTT
CDR3 protein: CASSESRWATDTQYF
D gene: -
clone size: -
V gene: TRBV10-2
J gene: TRBJ2-3

CDR3 DNA: TGTGCCAGCAGTAAATCCGGGACTAGCGAACGAAATGAGCAGTTCTTC
CDR3 protein: CASSKSGTSERNEQFF
D gene: TRBD2
clone size: -
V gene: TRBV27
J gene: TRBJ2-1

CDR3 DNA: TGTGCCAGCAGTTTGAGAGACAGGGGCAATCAGCCCCAGCATTTT
CDR3 protein: CASSLRDRGNQPQHF
D gene: TRBD1
clone size: -
V gene: TRBV27
J gene: TRBJ1-5

CDR3 DNA: TGCGCCAGCAGCTTGGAAAGCGTCCTTGAGCAGTTCTTC
CDR3 protein: CASSLESVLEQFF
D gene: -
clone size: few
V gene: TRBV5-1
J gene: TRBJ2-1

CDR3 DNA: TGCGCCAGCAGTGAGTCTGGGACTTCCGAGCAGTACTTC
CDR3 protein: CASSESGTSEQYF
D gene: -
clone size: few
V gene: TRBV10-1
J gene: TRBJ2-7

CDR3 DNA: TGTGCCAGCAGCCAGGGGGGGAGGGAGACCCAGTACTTC
CDR3 protein: CASSQGGRETQYF
D gene: -
clone size: -
V gene: TRBV5-4
J gene: TRBJ2-5

CDR3 DNA: TGTGCCAGCAGTTACAGCATAGGTTTGGAGCAGTACTTC
CDR3 protein: CASSYSIGLEQYF
D gene: -
clone size: -
V gene: TRBV6-6
J gene: TRBJ2-7

CDR3 DNA: TGTGCCAGCAGTGCAAGCCTAAGCGGGACCTACGAGCAGTACTTC
CDR3 protein: CASSASLSGTYEQYF
D gene: TRBD2
clone size: -
V gene: TRBV6-1
J gene: TRBJ2-7

CDR3 DNA: TGTGCCAGCAAGGGACAGAGTATAGGTGAGCAGTTCTTC
CDR3 protein: CASKGQSIGEQFF
D gene: TRBD1
clone size: -
V gene: TRBV28
J gene: TRBJ2-1

CDR3 DNA: TGCGCCAGCTCGGACACCGGGGAGCTGTTTTTT
CDR3 protein: CASSDTGELFF
D gene: -
clone size: -
V gene: TRBV5-1
J gene: TRBJ2-2

CDR3 DNA: TGCGCCAGCAGCTCGAACCGGGACAGGGAGACCACTGAAGCTTTCTTT
CDR3 protein: CASSSNRDRETTEAFF
D gene: TRBD1
clone size: -
V gene: TRBV5-1
J gene: TRBJ1-1

CDR3 DNA: TGTGCCAGCAGCGTTGGCGGGAGCCCCACCGGGGAGCTGTTTTTT
CDR3 protein: CASSVGGSPTGELFF
D gene: TRBD2
clone size: -
V gene: TRBV9
J gene: TRBJ2-2

CDR3 DNA: TGTGCCATCAGTGAGCCCGGACTAGCGTCCTACAATGAGCAGTTCTTC
CDR3 protein: CAISEPGLASYNEQFF
D gene: TRBD2
clone size: -
V gene: TRBV10-3
J gene: TRBJ2-1

CDR3 DNA: TGCAGCGTTGTCTTTTTTAGCGGAATCTACGAGCAGTACTTC
CDR3 protein: CSVVFFSGIYEQYF
D gene: -
clone size: few
V gene: TRBV29-1
J gene: TRBJ2-7

CDR3 DNA: TGTGCCAGTGGTCGGCGAAGCTCCTACGAGCAGTACTTC
CDR3 protein: CASGRRSSYEQYF
D gene: -
clone size: -
V gene: TRBV5-6
J gene: TRBJ2-7

CDR3 DNA: TGCGCCAGCAGCCAGACCGGGACTAGCGGGACTCGAGCAGATACGCAGTATTTT
CDR3 protein: CASSQTGTSGTRADTQYF
D gene: TRBD2
clone size: once
V gene: TRBV4-1
J gene: TRBJ2-3

CDR3 DNA: TGTGCCAGCAGCTCACAACCGTCCGGTAAGCGGGACAATGAGCAGTTCTTC
CDR3 protein: CASSSQPSGKRDNEQFF
D gene: -
clone size: -
V gene: TRBV5-4
J gene: TRBJ2-1

CDR3 DNA: TGCACCAGCAGCCGAGTCAGGGGACTAGCGGGTCAACCTCAAGAGACCCAGTACTTC
CDR3 protein: CTSSRVRGLAGQPQETQYF
D gene: -
clone size: -
V gene: TRBV1
J gene: TRBJ2-5

CDR3 DNA: TGTGCCAGCAGCTTGGAAGTCGAGAGAACAGATACGCAGTATTTT
CDR3 protein: CASSLEVERTDTQYF
D gene: -
clone size: -
V gene: TRBV5-4
J gene: TRBJ2-3

CDR3 DNA: TGTGCCACCCGGGAGTCGACGAACAATGAGCAGTTCTTC
CDR3 protein: CATRESTNNEQFF
D gene: -
clone size: few
V gene: TRBV2
J gene: TRBJ2-1

CDR3 DNA: TGTGCCAGCAGTACTTCTAGCAGGGTCGGGGAGCTGTTTTTT
CDR3 protein: CASSTSSRVGELFF
D gene: -
clone size: once
V gene: TRBV2
J gene: TRBJ2-2

CDR3 DNA: TGTGCCAGCAAGGTTGGCGGGACTTACGAGCAGTACTTC
CDR3 protein: CASKVGGTYEQYF
D gene: -
clone size: -
V gene: TRBV5-4
J gene: TRBJ2-7

CDR3 DNA: TGCGCCAGCAGCCAAATGGGGGGGGGTGCTAGCACAGATACGCAGTATTTT
CDR3 protein: CASSQMGGGASTDTQYF
D gene: TRBD2
clone size: -
V gene: TRBV4-3
J gene: TRBJ2-3

CDR3 DNA: TGTGCCAGCAGTGGGCCGGTGAGCAATCAGCCCCAGCATTTT
CDR3 protein: CASSGPVSNQPQHF
D gene: -
clone size: -
V gene: TRBV6-1
J gene: TRBJ1-5

CDR3 DNA: TGTGCCAGCTCACCGATGGACGGAGCCTACAATGAGCAGTTCTTC
CDR3 protein: CASSPMDGAYNEQFF
D gene: -
clone size: -
V gene: TRBV18
J gene: TRBJ2-1

CDR3 DNA: TGTGCCAGCAGGGAGACTAGCGGGAGTGGGGAGACCCAGTACTTC
CDR3 protein: CASRETSGSGETQYF
D gene: TRBD2
clone size: -
V gene: TRBV6-1
J gene: TRBJ2-5

CDR3 DNA: TGTGCCAGTAGGGAGACAGGGCAAGCCGGGGAGCTGTTTTTT
CDR3 protein: CASRETGQAGELFF
D gene: TRBD1
clone size: -
V gene: TRBV2
J gene: TRBJ2-2

CDR3 DNA: TGTGCCAGCAGCCAGGGACTAGCGGGACAAGAGACCCAGTACTTC
CDR3 protein: CASSQGLAGQETQYF
D gene: TRBD2
clone size: -
V gene: TRBV11-2
J gene: TRBJ2-5

CDR3 DNA: TGTGCCAGCAGCTGGGACAGGGGTCAGCCCCAGCATTTT
CDR3 protein: CASSWDRGQPQHF
D gene: TRBD1
clone size: -
V gene: TRBV5-4
J gene: TRBJ1-5

CDR3 DNA: TGCGCCAGCAGCCCCCAGGGCGGGGGCGAAGAGACCCAGTACTTC
CDR3 protein: CASSPQGGGEETQYF
D gene: -
clone size: -
V gene: TRBV5-1
J gene: TRBJ2-5

CDR3 DNA: TGTGCCAGCAGCGTAGATTCTGGAAACACCATATATTTT
CDR3 protein: CASSVDSGNTIYF
D gene: -
clone size: -
V gene: TRBV9
J gene: TRBJ1-3

CDR3 DNA: TGTGCCAGTATACAGGGGGCGTACACTGAAGCTTTCTTT
CDR3 protein: CASIQGAYTEAFF
D gene: TRBD1
clone size: few
V gene: TRBV19
J gene: TRBJ1-1

CDR3 DNA: TGTGCCAGCAGCTTAGACAGGGTATGTAACACCGGGGAGCTGTTTTTT
CDR3 protein: CASSLDRVCNTGELFF
D gene: -
clone size: -
V gene: TRBV13
J gene: TRBJ2-2

CDR3 DNA: TGTGCCAGCAGTTCGGGACTAGCGGGAGGGGCCGGGGAGCTGTTTTTT
CDR3 protein: CASSSGLAGGAGELFF
D gene: TRBD2
clone size: -
V gene: TRBV6-5
J gene: TRBJ2-2

CDR3 DNA: TGTGCCAGCAGCTCATCCGGGACAACCGGGGAGCTGTTTTTT
CDR3 protein: CASSSSGTTGELFF
D gene: -
clone size: once
V gene: TRBV21-1
J gene: TRBJ2-2

CDR3 DNA: TGTGCCAGCAGCTACCAGGGCGCGGAGAGTGAAAAACTGTTTTTT
CDR3 protein: CASSYQGAESEKLFF
D gene: -
clone size: -
V gene: TRBV5-4
J gene: TRBJ1-4

CDR3 DNA: TGTGCCAGCAGCTTCGGTTTCCCCTACGAGCAGTACTTC
CDR3 protein: CASSFGFPYEQYF
D gene: -
clone size: -
V gene: TRBV7-9
J gene: TRBJ2-7

CDR3 DNA: TGTGCCAGCAGCTTGGGAACTTATGGCTACACCTTC
CDR3 protein: CASSLGTYGYTF
D gene: -
clone size: -
V gene: TRBV5-4
J gene: TRBJ1-2

CDR3 DNA: TGTGCCAGCTCACCGGACAGGGCCGTTCAGCCCCAGCATTTT
CDR3 protein: CASSPDRAVQPQHF
D gene: TRBD1
clone size: many
V gene: TRBV18
J gene: TRBJ1-5

CDR3 DNA: TGTGCCAGCAGCGCCCTGACTAGCGACAAAAACATTCAGTACTTC
CDR3 protein: CASSALTSDKNIQYF
D gene: TRBD2
clone size: -
V gene: TRBV5-4
J gene: TRBJ2-4

CDR3 DNA: TGTGCCAGCAGCTTAGACCCTAGCAGTGACGAGCAGTACTTC
CDR3 protein: CASSLDPSSDEQYF
D gene: -
clone size: -
V gene: TRBV7-2
J gene: TRBJ2-7

CDR3 DNA: TGTGCCAGCTCACAAGGACTAGTGCCAGATACGCAGTATTTT
CDR3 protein: CASSQGLVPDTQYF
D gene: TRBD2
clone size: -
V gene: TRBV18
J gene: TRBJ2-3

CDR3 DNA: TGCAGCATTATGGGACCGGGACTAGCCTACAATGAGCAGTTCTTC
CDR3 protein: CSIMGPGLAYNEQFF
D gene: TRBD2
clone size: -
V gene: TRBV29-1
J gene: TRBJ2-1

CDR3 DNA: TGCAGCGTAGGCCGGGGCGAATACGAGCAGTACTTC
CDR3 protein: CSVGRGEYEQYF
D gene: -
clone size: -
V gene: TRBV29-1
J gene: TRBJ2-7

CDR3 DNA: TGTGCCAGCAGCGGGGGACCTCAAACCTACAATGAGCAGTTCTTC
CDR3 protein: CASSGGPQTYNEQFF
D gene: -
clone size: -
V gene: TRBV14
J gene: TRBJ2-1

CDR3 DNA: TGTGCCAGCAGTGCAGAAGGGTACAACAATCAGCCCCAGCATTTT
CDR3 protein: CASSAEGYNNQPQHF
D gene: -
clone size: -
V gene: TRBV6-1
J gene: TRBJ1-5